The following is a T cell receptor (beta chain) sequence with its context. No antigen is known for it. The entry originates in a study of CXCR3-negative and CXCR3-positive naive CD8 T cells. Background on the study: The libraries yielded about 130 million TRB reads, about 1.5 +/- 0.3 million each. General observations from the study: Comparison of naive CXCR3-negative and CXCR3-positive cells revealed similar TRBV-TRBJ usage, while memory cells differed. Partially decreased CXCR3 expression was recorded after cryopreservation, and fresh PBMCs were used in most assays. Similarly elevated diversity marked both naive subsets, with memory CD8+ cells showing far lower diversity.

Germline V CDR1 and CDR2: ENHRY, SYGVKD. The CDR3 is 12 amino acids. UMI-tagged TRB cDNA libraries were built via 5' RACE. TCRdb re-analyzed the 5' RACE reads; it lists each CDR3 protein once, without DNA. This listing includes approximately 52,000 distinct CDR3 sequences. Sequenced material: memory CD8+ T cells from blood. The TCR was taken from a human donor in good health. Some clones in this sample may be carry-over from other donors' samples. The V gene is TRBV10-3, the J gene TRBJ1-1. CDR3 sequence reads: CAISDEGSEAFF.